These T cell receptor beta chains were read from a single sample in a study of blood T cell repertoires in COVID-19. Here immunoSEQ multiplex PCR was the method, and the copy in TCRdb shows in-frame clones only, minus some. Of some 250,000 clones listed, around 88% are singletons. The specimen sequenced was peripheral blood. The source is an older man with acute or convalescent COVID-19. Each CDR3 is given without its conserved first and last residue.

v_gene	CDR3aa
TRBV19	ASSIAQGPYGYT
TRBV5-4	ASSSSQVLPAGELF
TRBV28	ASVQAYSYNEQF
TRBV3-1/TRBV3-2	ASSQEGSYGYT
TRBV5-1	ASSLAASGYNEQF
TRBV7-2	ASSLFHSGNQPQH
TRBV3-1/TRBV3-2	ASSRRASGRKETQY
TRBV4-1	ASSPFIAGRLLAGANVLT
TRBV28	ASSGRAGYT
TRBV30	AWNRENTGELF
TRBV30	AWNLATYEQY
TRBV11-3	ASSPGQGGSGELF
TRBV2	ASSGGGDSPLH
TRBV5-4	ASSSHGQGGYYEQY
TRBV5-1	ASSGGQGTGELF
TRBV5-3	ARSPSTGRDPYGYT
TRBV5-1	ASSLGGDTEAF
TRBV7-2	ASSLPGARPETQY
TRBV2	ASSERDRAADTQY
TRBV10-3	AISQDRGEAF
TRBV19	ASSIVGGSRQPQH
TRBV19	ASRGLAGTGTGELF
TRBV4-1	ASSQAGDRGLYEAF
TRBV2	ASFRDRGSGNTIY
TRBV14	ASSSGLRSSYNEQF
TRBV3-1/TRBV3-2	ASSQAGTSGRTKKF
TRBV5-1	ASSPTSGRPKNIQY
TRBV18	ASSPGTPNTGELF
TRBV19	ASSMLGGSDGYT
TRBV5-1	ASTVAGGIEQF
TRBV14	ASSQDELSGAYEQY
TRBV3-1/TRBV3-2	ASSPGLPTDTQY
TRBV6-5	ASSIGQGDQPQH
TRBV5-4	ASSPSGGDTGELF
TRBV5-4	ASSFSGRGEQY
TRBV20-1	SASPWGGTDTQY
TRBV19	ASSTWTGGNYGYT
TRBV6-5	ASSDGPETQY